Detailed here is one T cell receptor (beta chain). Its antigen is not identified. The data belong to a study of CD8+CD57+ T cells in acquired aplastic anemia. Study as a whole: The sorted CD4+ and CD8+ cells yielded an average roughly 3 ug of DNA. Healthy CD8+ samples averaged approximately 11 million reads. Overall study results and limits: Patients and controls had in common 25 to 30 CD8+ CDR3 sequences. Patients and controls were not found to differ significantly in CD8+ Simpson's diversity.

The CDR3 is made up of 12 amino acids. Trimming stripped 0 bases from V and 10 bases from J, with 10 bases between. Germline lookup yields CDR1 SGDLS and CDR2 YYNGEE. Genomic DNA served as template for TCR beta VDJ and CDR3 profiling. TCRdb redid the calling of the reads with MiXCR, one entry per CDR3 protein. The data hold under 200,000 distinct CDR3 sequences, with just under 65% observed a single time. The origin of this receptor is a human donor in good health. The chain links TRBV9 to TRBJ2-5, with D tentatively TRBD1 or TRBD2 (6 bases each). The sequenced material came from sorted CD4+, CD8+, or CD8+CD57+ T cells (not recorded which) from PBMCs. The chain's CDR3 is CASSVGRGDQYF. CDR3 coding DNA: TGTGCCAGCAGCGTAGGGAGGGGGGACCAGTACTTC.